Below, one T cell receptor (beta chain) is given with its context. The data were obtained in a study of blood T cell repertoires in COVID-19. Background on the study: Specimens from acute and convalescent COVID-19 originated in the United States, Italy and Spain. PBMCs, B-cell-depleted T cells, or T cells provided the cDNA or gDNA that made up the material.

Original processing methods: Quantification of nucleated cells was approximated via reference gene primer amplification. Assay: immunoSEQ multiplex PCR; the TCRdb copy retains only in-frame clones and omits some. That table supplies the V and J calls and clone size; D and trimming were determined from the DNA. The sample comprises 150,000 to 200,000 clones, approximately 85% of which are singletons, and over 7.5% rests with the top ten. The germline V and J ends were trimmed by 5 bases and 1 base, with 11 bases remaining between them. This CDR3 spans 15 amino acids. Germline CDR1 SGHTA, CDR2 FQGTGA. The chain couples TRBV7-3 to TRBJ2-2; D is perhaps TRBD1 (6 bases). The sequencing sample was made of peripheral blood. The sequence was collected from an elderly woman with acute or convalescent COVID-19. Here the CDR3 DNA reads TGTGCCAGCAGCCGAGGGGGACAGAACACCGGGGAGCTGTTTTTT. This codes for CASSRGGQNTGELFF.